Listed below are T cell receptor beta chains from one sample, sequenced in a study of T-cell memory formation after mild COVID-19. TCRdb redid the calling of the 5' RACE reads with MiXCR, one entry per CDR3 protein. The sample includes roughly 500,000 distinct CDR3 sequences, around 21% of them seen just once. Sequencing was carried out using PBMCs or a T cell subset sorted from them (not recorded which). Receptors were obtained from an adult woman who had mild COVID-19 (a few samples of this study predate the infection). Cell type and time point are not known. Both conserved end residues are part of each CDR3. Fields, in order: V gene, CDR3 protein.

>TRBV5-1
CASSPGTPDTQYF
>TRBV4-3
CASSQGLAGAGFSYEQYF
>TRBV12-3/TRBV12-4
CASSSGQTTGELFF
>TRBV5-1
CASSLVRGRETQYF
>TRBV5-1
CASSLVSGTGELFF
>TRBV4-1
CASSQEGPSGGLQWEQFF
>TRBV7-8
CASSAHGLLAFF
>TRBV5-1
CASSLETGADTQYF
>TRBV5-1
CASSLFAGTRTDTQYF
>TRBV6-5
CASSYDYEQYF
>TRBV4-3
CASSRGGWGPLF
>TRBV28
CASRHAVGGETQYF
>TRBV9
CASSRTGGSGEQYF
>TRBV3-1
CASSQLGARDEQYF
>TRBV7-9
CASTPWRGGSDTQYF
>TRBV5-4
CASSLGLAGGPYEQYF
>TRBV20-1
CSARRDLGHGYTF
>TRBV19
CASSIENRVTEAFF
>TRBV6-2/TRBV6-3
CASRHWSLGDTGELFF
>TRBV6-2/TRBV6-3
CASRAPAVYGYTF
>TRBV9
CASSEGQGAPYNSPLHF
>TRBV2
CASSRSGASDTQYF
>TRBV5-1
CASSLGGGFYEQYF
>TRBV12-3/TRBV12-4
CASSLRTGVEKLFF
>TRBV2
CASSVAGSYEQYF
>TRBV11-2
CASSFMVSSYNEQFF
>TRBV2
CASSKREGRPGELFF
>TRBV6-5
CASSLGTSGVLLAKNIQYF
>TRBV7-9
CASSQTGRENTEAFF
>TRBV7-2
CASSPRDNEQFF
>TRBV7-9
CASSLFAGGVTDTQYF
>TRBV5-1
CASSPSFSANTGELFF
>TRBV2
CASRLETGNTEAFF
>TRBV18
CASSRGQDNQPQHF
>TRBV7-2
CASKDGGRLDTQYF